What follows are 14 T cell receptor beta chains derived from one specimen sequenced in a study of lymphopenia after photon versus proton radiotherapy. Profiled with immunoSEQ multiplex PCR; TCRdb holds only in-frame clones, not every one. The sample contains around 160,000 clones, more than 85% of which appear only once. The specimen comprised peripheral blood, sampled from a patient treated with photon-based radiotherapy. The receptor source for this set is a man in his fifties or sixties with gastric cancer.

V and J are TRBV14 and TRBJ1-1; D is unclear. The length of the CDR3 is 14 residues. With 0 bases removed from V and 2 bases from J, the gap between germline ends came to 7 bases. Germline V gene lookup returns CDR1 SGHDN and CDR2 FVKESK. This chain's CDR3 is CASSQDLINTEAFF. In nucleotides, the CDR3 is TGTGCCAGCAGCCAAGATTTGATAAACACTGAAGCTTTCTTT.

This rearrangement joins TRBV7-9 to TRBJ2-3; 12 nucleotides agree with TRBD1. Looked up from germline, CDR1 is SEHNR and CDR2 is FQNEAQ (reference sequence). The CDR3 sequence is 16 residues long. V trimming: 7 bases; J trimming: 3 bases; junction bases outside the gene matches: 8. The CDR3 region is CASTMPGQGATDTQYF. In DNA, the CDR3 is TGTGCCAGCACCATGCCGGGACAGGGGGCAACAGATACGCAGTATTTT. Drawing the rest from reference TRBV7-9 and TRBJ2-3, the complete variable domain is DTGVSQNPRHKITKRGQNVTFRCDPISEHNRLYWYRQTLGQGPEFLTYFQNEAQLEKSRLLSDRFSAERPKGSFSTLEIQRTEQGDSAMYLCASTMPGQGATDTQYFGPGTRLTVL.

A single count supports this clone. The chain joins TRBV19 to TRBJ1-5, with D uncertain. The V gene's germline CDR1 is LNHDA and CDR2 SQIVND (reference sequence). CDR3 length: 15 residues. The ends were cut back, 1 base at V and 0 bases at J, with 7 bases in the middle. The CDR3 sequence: CASSIVGNSNQPQHF. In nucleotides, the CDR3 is TGTGCCAGTAGTATAGTAGGGAATAGCAATCAGCCCCAGCATTTT.

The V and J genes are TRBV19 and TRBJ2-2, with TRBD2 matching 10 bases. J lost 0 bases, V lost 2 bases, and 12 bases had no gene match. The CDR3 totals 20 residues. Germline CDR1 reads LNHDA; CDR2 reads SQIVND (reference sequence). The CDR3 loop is CASSISPALAGGSNTGELFF. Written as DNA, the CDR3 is TGTGCCAGTAGTATATCCCCGGCCTTAGCGGGAGGTTCGAACACCGGGGAGCTGTTTTTT.

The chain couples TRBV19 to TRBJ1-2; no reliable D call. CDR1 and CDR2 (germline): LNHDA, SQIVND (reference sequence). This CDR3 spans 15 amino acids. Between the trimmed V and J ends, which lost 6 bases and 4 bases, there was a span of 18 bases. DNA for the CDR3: TGTGCCAGTAGCCCTCTTGAGGGTGTGGGCTATGGCTACACCTTC. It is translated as CASSPLEGVGYGYTF.

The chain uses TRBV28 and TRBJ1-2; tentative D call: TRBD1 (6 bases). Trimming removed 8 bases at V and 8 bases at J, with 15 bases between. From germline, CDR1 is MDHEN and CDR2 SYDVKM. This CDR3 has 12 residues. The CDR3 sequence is CASYKYREGYTF. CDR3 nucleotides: TGTGCCAGCTATAAATACAGGGAGGGCTACACCTTC.

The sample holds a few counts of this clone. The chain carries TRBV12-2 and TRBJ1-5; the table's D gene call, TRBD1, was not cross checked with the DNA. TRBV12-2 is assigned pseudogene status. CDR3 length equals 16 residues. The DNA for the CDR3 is TGTGCAAGTCGCTTAGTACGCGACAGGGGCCATCAGCCCCAGCATTTT. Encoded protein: CASRLVRDRGHQPQHF.

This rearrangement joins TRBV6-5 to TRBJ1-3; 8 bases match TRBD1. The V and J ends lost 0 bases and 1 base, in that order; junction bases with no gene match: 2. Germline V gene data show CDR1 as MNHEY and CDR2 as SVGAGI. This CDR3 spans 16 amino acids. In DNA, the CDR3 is TGTGCCAGCAGTTACTCGGGGACAGGTTCTGGAAACACCATATATTTT. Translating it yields CASSYSGTGSGNTIYF.

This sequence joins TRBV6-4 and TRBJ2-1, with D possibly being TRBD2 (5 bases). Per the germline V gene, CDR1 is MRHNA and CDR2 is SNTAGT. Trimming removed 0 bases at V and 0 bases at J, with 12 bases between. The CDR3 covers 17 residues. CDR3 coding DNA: TGTGCCAGCAGTGACTCGTGGCGGGCCAGCTCCTACAATGAGCAGTTCTTC. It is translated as CASSDSWRASSYNEQFF.

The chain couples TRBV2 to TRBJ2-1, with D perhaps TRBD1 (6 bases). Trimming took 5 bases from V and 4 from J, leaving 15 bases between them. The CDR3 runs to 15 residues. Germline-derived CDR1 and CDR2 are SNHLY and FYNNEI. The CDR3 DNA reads TGTGCCAGCAGTTCGAATAGAGGGGGATACAATGAGCAGTTCTTC. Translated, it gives CASSSNRGGYNEQFF.

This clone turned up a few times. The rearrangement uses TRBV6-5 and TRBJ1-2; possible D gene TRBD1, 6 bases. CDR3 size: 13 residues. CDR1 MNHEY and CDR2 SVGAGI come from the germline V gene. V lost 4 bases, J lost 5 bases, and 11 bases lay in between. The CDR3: CASSFRGFYGYTF. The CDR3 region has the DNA TGTGCCAGCAGTTTCAGGGGATTTTATGGCTACACCTTC.

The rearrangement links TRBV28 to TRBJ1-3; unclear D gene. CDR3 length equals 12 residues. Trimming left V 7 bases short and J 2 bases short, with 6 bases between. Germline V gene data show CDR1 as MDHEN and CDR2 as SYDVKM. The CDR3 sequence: CASNTAGNTIYF. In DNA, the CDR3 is TGTGCCAGCAATACGGCTGGAAACACCATATATTTT.

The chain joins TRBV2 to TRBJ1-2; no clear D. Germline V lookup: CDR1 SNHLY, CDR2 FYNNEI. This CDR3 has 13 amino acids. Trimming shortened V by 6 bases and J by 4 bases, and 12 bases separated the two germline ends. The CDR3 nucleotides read TGTGCCAGCAGCCTCAGGTCTGGCTATGGCTACACCTTC. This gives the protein CASSLRSGYGYTF.

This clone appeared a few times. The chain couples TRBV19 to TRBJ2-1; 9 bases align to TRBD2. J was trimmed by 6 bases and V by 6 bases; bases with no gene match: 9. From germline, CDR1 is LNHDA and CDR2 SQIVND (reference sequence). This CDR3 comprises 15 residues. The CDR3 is CASRMAGGPGNEQFF. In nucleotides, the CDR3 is TGTGCCAGTAGGATGGCGGGAGGGCCCGGCAATGAGCAGTTCTTC.